This passage covers 29 T cell receptor beta chains from one sample sequenced in a study of blood T cell repertoires in COVID-19 (dated by TCRdb to about 2020). The library came from the immunoSEQ multiplex PCR assay. The clones in this table, taken by TCRdb from immuneACCESS, are in-frame only. Not every clone is retained; where verified, under half of the shortfall comes from an unresolved V gene, and the cause of the rest is unknown. The sample contains under 450,000 clones, roughly 87% of them found a single time. Of the sample, under 3% is held by the ten largest clones. Sequencing was carried out using PBMCs or T cells enriched from blood (not recorded which). These receptors all come from a woman under 40 who had recovered from COVID-19.

J is TRBJ1-2 and V is TRBV27, with no clear D. Deletions cut 5 bases from V and 10 bases from J, with 17 bases between. This CDR3 has 13 amino acids. The germline CDR1 and CDR2 sequences are MNHEY and SMNVEV (reference sequence). CDR3 loop: CASSPSLGSLYTF. The CDR3 region has the DNA TGTGCCAGCAGTCCTAGTTTAGGGAGTCTCTACACCTTC.

This clone showed up just once. Other DNA variants within this sample encode the same CDR3. The CDR3 DNA sequence: TGTGCCAGCAGTTTAGCGACCGGGGAGCTGTTTTTT. Amino acids: CASSLATGELFF. The chain couples TRBV28 to TRBJ2-2; D is unclear. Germline V CDR1 and CDR2: MDHEN, SYDVKM. The CDR3 is 12 amino acids. With 2 bases removed from V and 5 bases from J, the gap between germline ends came to 3 bases. Filled out from reference TRBV28 and TRBJ2-2, the complete variable domain reads DVKVTQSSRYLVKRTGEKVFLECVQDMDHENMFWYRQDPGLGLRLIYFSYDVKMKEKGDIPEGYSVSREKKERFSLILESASTNQTSMYLCASSLATGELFFGEGSRLTVL.

This clone was observed once. The gene calls are TRBV5-1 and TRBJ2-7; 7 bases match TRBD1. CDR1 is SGHRS and CDR2 is YFSETQ in the germline V gene. The CDR3 is made up of 14 amino acids. Trimming at V came to 4 bases and at J to 6 bases, leaving 10 bases not matched to a gene. The CDR3 sequence is CASSRDRVKSEQYF. As DNA, the CDR3 is TGCGCCAGCAGCCGGGACAGAGTAAAGAGCGAGCAGTACTTC.

The V gene is TRBV24-1, the J gene TRBJ2-5; D perhaps matches TRBD2 (5 bases). CDR1 KGHDR and CDR2 SFDVKD come from the germline V gene. This CDR3 has 15 amino acids. Trimming stripped 3 bases from V and 1 base from J, with 11 bases between. The CDR3 DNA reads as TGTGCCACCAGTGATACCGGACTGATCCAAGAGACCCAGTACTTC. Residues: CATSDTGLIQETQYF.

This clone was observed a handful of times. J is TRBJ1-1 and V is TRBV5-1; possibly TRBD1 for D (5 bases). Trimming cost V 0 bases and J 6 bases, with 15 bases left between them. Germline assignment: CDR1 SGHRS and CDR2 YFSETQ. There are 15 residues in the CDR3. The CDR3 region is CASSLGMRRGAEAFF. The CDR3 DNA follows: TGCGCCAGCAGCTTGGGTATGAGACGGGGGGCTGAAGCTTTCTTT.

V gene TRBV19 combines with J gene TRBJ1-1; D is uncertain. Germline-derived CDR1 and CDR2 are LNHDA and SQIVND (reference sequence). The V end lost 7 bases, the J end lost 3 bases, and 21 bases lay between the germline ends. The CDR3 runs to 16 residues. The CDR3 DNA sequence: TGTGCCAGTACAGTCGGGGTCGAGGTTTACTACACTGAAGCTTTCTTT. It translates to CASTVGVEVYYTEAFF.

The V gene is TRBV7-8, the J gene TRBJ2-1; 8 bases are a match to TRBD2. The CDR3 length is 14 residues. Germline loops: CDR1 SGHVS, CDR2 FQNEAQ. The junction had 3 bases not matched to a gene; V was cut back by 5 bases and J by 3 bases. CDR3 protein: CASSTGGYYNEQFF. The CDR3 nucleotides are TGTGCCAGCAGCACGGGGGGGTACTACAATGAGCAGTTCTTC.

This chain uses TRBV11-2 with TRBJ2-7; TRBD1 is a possible D gene (6 bases). V was shortened by 5 bases and J by 5 bases, with 22 bases between the two germline ends. Germline lookup yields CDR1 SGHAT and CDR2 FQNNGV. The CDR3 runs to 16 residues. In nucleotides, the CDR3 is TGTGCCAGCAGCCCCCTGTGGGGTGCAGGGGTAAACGAGCAGTACTTC. Translation gives CASSPLWGAGVNEQYF.

V gene TRBV10-1 combines with J gene TRBJ2-3, with D possibly being TRBD1 (6 bases). CDR3 length: 13 amino acids. CDR1 and CDR2 from the germline V gene are WNHNN and SYGVQD (reference sequence). V was clipped by 1 base and J by 8 bases, with 10 bases between them. CDR3 residues: CASSELDSGTQYF. The DNA of the CDR3 is TGCGCCAGCAGTGAGTTGGACAGTGGTACGCAGTATTTT.

The chain recombines TRBV5-1 with TRBJ2-1; 7 bases fit TRBD1. The germline V gene has CDR1 SGHRS and CDR2 YFSETQ. The CDR3 extends over 16 amino acids. V lost 0 bases and J lost 7; bases outside the gene matches: 10. The CDR3 sequence is CASSLARAGGENEQFF. The CDR3 DNA is TGCGCCAGCAGCTTGGCCAGGGCAGGGGGTGAGAATGAGCAGTTCTTC. Combining the CDR3 with reference TRBV5-1 and TRBJ2-1 gives the whole variable domain KAGVTQTPRYLIKTRGQQVTLSCSPISGHRSVSWYQQTPGQGLQFLFEYFSETQRNKGNFPGRFSGRQFSNSRSEMNVSTLELGDSALYLCASSLARAGGENEQFFGPGTRLTVL.

The chain carries TRBV5-5 and TRBJ2-7; tentative D call: TRBD1 (5 bases). CDR1 and CDR2 from the germline V gene are SGHKS and YYEKEE (reference sequence). V was shortened by 0 bases and J by 5 bases, with 18 bases between the two germline ends. The CDR3 is made up of 16 amino acids. This chain's CDR3 is CASSLAPGRVFDEQYF. The DNA of the CDR3 is TGTGCCAGCAGCTTGGCTCCTGGCAGGGTGTTCGACGAGCAGTACTTC. The variable domain in full, with the rest retrieved from reference TRBV5-5 and TRBJ2-7, is DAGVTQSPTHLIKTRGQQVTLRCSPISGHKSVSWYQQVLGQGPQFIFQYYEKEERGRGNFPDRFSARQFPNYSSELNVNALLLGDSALYLCASSLAPGRVFDEQYFGPGTRLTVT.

This chain links TRBV6-5 with TRBJ2-5; TRBD1 aligns across 12 bases. After removal of 2 bases from V and 4 bases from J, the junction contained 2 bases not matched to a gene. The CDR3 has 15 residues. Germline V gene data show CDR1 as MNHEY and CDR2 as SVGAGI. The CDR3 sequence: CASSYRDRGRETQYF. DNA of the CDR3: TGTGCCAGCAGTTACAGGGACAGGGGGCGAGAGACCCAGTACTTC.

This clone was counted a few times. V gene TRBV24-1 combines with J gene TRBJ2-7, with D unclear. The CDR3 contains 14 residues. Germline loops: CDR1 KGHDR, CDR2 SFDVKD. V lost 4 bases and J lost 6, with 15 bases in between. CDR3 sequence reads: CATSDTTHRGEQYF. CDR3 coding DNA: TGTGCCACCAGTGACACGACTCATAGAGGCGAGCAGTACTTC.

The chain employs TRBV6-1 and TRBJ1-3, with D hard to call. Looked up from germline, CDR1 is MNHNS and CDR2 is SASEGT. V dropped 2 bases and J dropped 2 bases, with 10 bases sitting between them. This CDR3 is 15 amino acids long. CDR3 DNA: TGTGCCAGCAGTGAATCGAGCGGAGCTGGAAACACCATATATTTT. It encodes CASSESSGAGNTIYF.

The gene calls are TRBV7-9 and TRBJ1-4, with 11 bases matching TRBD1. V lost 1 base and J lost 7; bases outside the gene matches: 5. The CDR3 length is 16 residues. Germline V lookup: CDR1 SEHNR, CDR2 FQNEAQ (reference sequence). The chain's CDR3 is CASSLGAGTGGEKLFF. As DNA, the CDR3 is TGTGCCAGCAGCTTAGGGGCTGGGACAGGGGGTGAAAAACTGTTTTTT. Full variable domain (outside the CDR3, taken from reference TRBV7-9 and TRBJ1-4): DTGVSQNPRHKITKRGQNVTFRCDPISEHNRLYWYRQTLGQGPEFLTYFQNEAQLEKSRLLSDRFSAERPKGSFSTLEIQRTEQGDSAMYLCASSLGAGTGGEKLFFGSGTQLSVL.

V gene TRBV25-1 combines with J gene TRBJ2-3; 8 positions agree with TRBD1. With V trimmed by 3 bases and J by 3 bases, 5 bases remained unmatched. This CDR3 comprises 15 residues. Germline-derived CDR1 and CDR2 are MGHDK and SYGVNS. CDR3 residues: CASSDKQGVTDTQYF. CDR3 nucleotides: TGTGCCAGCAGTGACAAACAGGGGGTAACAGATACGCAGTATTTT.

The J gene is TRBJ1-1, the V gene TRBV4-1; D may be TRBD1 (5 bases). Trimming pared 0 bases from V and 1 base from J, leaving 12 bases between. Germline V CDR1 and CDR2: MGHRA, YSYEKL. The CDR3 consists of 16 residues. CDR3 loop: CASSQDGDSRNTEAFF. As DNA, the CDR3 is TGCGCCAGCAGCCAAGATGGAGACAGTCGGAACACTGAAGCTTTCTTT.

The CDR3 DNA follows: TGCGCCAGCAGCTTGGCAGGGGGCCATGGTACTGAAGCTTTCTTT. As protein: CASSLAGGHGTEAFF. The chain carries TRBV5-1 and TRBJ1-1; 8 bases agree with TRBD1. This CDR3 is built from 15 residues. Trimming removed 0 bases from V and 5 bases from J; junction bases left unmatched: 6. The V gene's germline CDR1 is SGHRS and CDR2 YFSETQ.

The chain couples TRBV3-1 (or the pseudogene TRBV3-2) to TRBJ2-7, with 7 nucleotides matching TRBD2. V shed 4 bases, J shed 2 bases, and the junction held 8 bases outside the gene matches. From germline, CDR1 is LGHDT and CDR2 YNNKEL (reference sequence). The CDR3 contains 15 residues. CDR3 coding DNA: TGTGCCAGCAGCCCGACTAGCATGTGGGCCTACGAGCAGTACTTC. Encoded protein: CASSPTSMWAYEQYF.

The V gene is TRBV12-5, the J gene TRBJ2-2; a possible D gene is TRBD1 (6 bases). V lost 6 bases, J lost 2 bases, and 10 bases lay in between. This CDR3 region has 14 residues. CDR1 and CDR2 from the germline V gene are LGHNT and FRNRAP. In DNA, the CDR3 is TGTGCTAGTGGGGCGGACAGAAACACCGGGGAGCTGTTTTTT. As protein: CASGADRNTGELFF.

The rearrangement joins TRBV2 to TRBJ2-1; 12 bases are shared with TRBD2. This CDR3 comprises 15 residues. The V segment lost 10 bases and the J segment 4 bases; nucleotides outside the gene matches: 8. Looked up from germline, CDR1 is SNHLY and CDR2 is FYNNEI. DNA for the CDR3: TGTGCCACCAACGAACTAGCGGGGGGATACAATGAGCAGTTCTTC. As protein: CATNELAGGYNEQFF.

V usage is TRBV2 and J usage is TRBJ1-2, with 7 bases identical to TRBD1. The CDR3 runs to 13 residues. Germline V gene data show CDR1 as SNHLY and CDR2 as FYNNEI. Trimming at V came to 9 bases and at J to 2 bases, leaving 6 bases not matched to a gene. Here the CDR3 reads CASDGTANYGYTF. DNA of the CDR3: TGTGCCAGTGATGGGACAGCCAACTATGGCTACACCTTC. The full variable domain, in which reference TRBV2 and TRBJ1-2 provide the parts outside the CDR3, is EPEVTQTPSHQVTQMGQEVILRCVPISNHLYFYWYRQILGQKVEFLVSFYNNEISEKSEIFDDQFSVERPDGSNFTLKIRSTKLEDSAMYFCASDGTANYGYTFGSGTRLTVV.

The chain carries TRBV30 and TRBJ1-1, with 7 bases matching TRBD1. This CDR3 spans 13 amino acids. Trimming at V came to 1 base and at J to 11 bases, leaving 10 bases not matched to a gene. CDR1 is GTSNPN, CDR2 SVGIG, per germline (reference sequence). CDR3 nucleotide sequence: TGTGCCTGGAGTGCCTCGGGACAGACGAGGGCTTTCTTT. Translation: CAWSASGQTRAFF.

This clone has a single count. The chain recombines TRBV7-2 with TRBJ2-1, with TRBD2 identical over 7 bases. With 4 bases clipped from V and 0 bases from J, the junction kept 9 bases outside the gene matches. This CDR3 is 17 amino acids long. From germline, CDR1 is SGHTA and CDR2 FQGNSA. The CDR3 DNA is TGTGCCAGCAGCTGGGTCGGGACTAAGAGCTCCTACAATGAGCAGTTCTTC. Translation gives CASSWVGTKSSYNEQFF.

The V gene is TRBV20-1, the J gene TRBJ2-1; 9 bases agree with TRBD1. Germline assignment: CDR1 DFQATT and CDR2 SNEGSKA (reference sequence). With 3 bases clipped from V and 3 bases from J, the junction kept 15 bases outside the gene matches. The CDR3 is 18 amino acids. CDR3 amino acids: CSASPRDREFFIYNEQFF. The CDR3 DNA is TGCAGTGCTAGTCCCCGGGACAGGGAATTTTTTATCTACAATGAGCAGTTCTTC.

The V and J genes are TRBV28 and TRBJ1-2; D ambiguous. V lost 4 bases and J 8 bases, leaving 17 bases between the germline ends. Germline CDR1 and CDR2: MDHEN and SYDVKM. This CDR3 contains 14 residues. CDR3 DNA: TGTGCCAGCAGTTCCTCGGACGGGGTCGGGGGCTACACCTTC. This sequence encodes CASSSSDGVGGYTF.

The rearrangement links TRBV3-1 (or the pseudogene TRBV3-2) to TRBJ1-1; perhaps TRBD1 as D (5 bases). Trimming removed 3 bases at V and 3 bases at J, with 11 bases between. This CDR3 spans 14 amino acids. Germline V gives CDR1 LGHDT, CDR2 YNNKEL (reference sequence). CDR3 protein: CASSQGGSYTEAFF. The CDR3 bases are TGTGCCAGCAGCCAGGGGGGGTCGTACACTGAAGCTTTCTTT.

On this clone: The same CDR3 is also encoded by other DNA sequences in this sample. The chain is built from TRBV7-9 and TRBJ1-1; D might be TRBD1 (6 bases). CDR3 length: 13 residues. The V end was cut by 5 bases, the J end by 2 bases, with 9 bases between. Germline V gives CDR1 SEHNR, CDR2 FQNEAQ (reference sequence). The CDR3 loop reads CASSAQGNTEAFF. CDR3 bases: TGTGCCAGCAGCGCACAGGGAAACACTGAAGCTTTCTTT. Together with reference TRBV7-9 and TRBJ1-1, the CDR3 gives the full variable domain: DTGVSQNPRHKITKRGQNVTFRCDPISEHNRLYWYRQTLGQGPEFLTYFQNEAQLEKSRLLSDRFSAERPKGSFSTLEIQRTEQGDSAMYLCASSAQGNTEAFFGQGTRLTVV.

This chain connects TRBV5-1 to TRBJ1-1, with D unresolved. This CDR3 spans 14 amino acids. Trimming pared 3 bases from V and 4 bases from J, leaving 13 bases between. Germline V gives CDR1 SGHRS, CDR2 YFSETQ. CDR3 nucleotides: TGCGCCAGCAGCTGGGGAGGCGTGACCACTGAAGCTTTCTTT. The encoded protein is CASSWGGVTTEAFF.